The 23 T cell receptor beta chains in this list originate from one sample, sequenced in a study of glioma-infiltrating T cells after dendritic cell vaccination. Documented time point: after dendritic cell vaccination, including at tumor progression/relapse. The data were produced by immunoSEQ multiplex PCR, yet TCRdb's version contains in-frame clones alone and is incomplete. The repertoire holds 70,000 to 90,000 clones, with 80% to 85% as singletons. This material consisted of blood, taken after dendritic cell vaccination. These receptors were collected from a human donor with glioblastoma.

The count of this clone is one. The CDR3 region has the DNA TGTGCCAGTAGGAACACAGGGGGCCACTATGGCTACACCTTC. Amino acids: CASRNTGGHYGYTF. This rearrangement joins TRBV5-8 to TRBJ1-2; the match to TRBD1 covers 9 bases. The CDR3 runs 14 residues. Germline V CDR1 and CDR2: SGHTS, YDEGEE. Unmatched junction bases numbered 8, after V lost 8 bases and J lost 3 bases.

This chain uses TRBV4-2 with TRBJ2-7; 10 nucleotides agree with TRBD1. The ends lost 10 bases at V and 4 bases at J; junction bases unmatched: 13. Germline-derived CDR1 and CDR2 are LGHNA and YNFKEQ. The CDR3 is made up of 15 amino acids. This chain's CDR3 is CATSRTGGSEYEQYF. CDR3 nucleotide sequence: TGTGCCACCTCTAGGACAGGGGGATCGGAGTACGAGCAGTACTTC.

This sequence joins TRBV6-1 and TRBJ2-1; TRBD1 aligns across 8 bases. The CDR3 contains 15 residues. Per germline, CDR1 MNHNS and CDR2 SASEGT. V was pared by 4 bases and J by 2 bases, with 4 bases of the junction left unmatched. The CDR3: CASSARTGPYNEQFF. CDR3 DNA sequence: TGTGCCAGCAGTGCTAGGACAGGGCCCTACAATGAGCAGTTCTTC.

This CDR3 is CASALGAASNTEAFF. CDR3 coding DNA: TGTGCCAGCGCACTTGGGGCAGCATCCAACACTGAAGCTTTCTTT. This chain joins TRBV18 and TRBJ1-1; TRBD1 might be the D (5 bases). Germline values: CDR1 KGHSH, CDR2 LQKENI. The ends were cut back, 8 bases at V and 2 bases at J, with 18 bases in the middle. The length of the CDR3 is 15 residues.

The genes are TRBV10-3 and TRBJ1-1, with 9 positions matching TRBD1. CDR1 is ENHRY and CDR2 is SYGVKD in the germline V gene. Trimming removed 4 bases from V and 0 bases from J; junction bases left unmatched: 9. This CDR3 has 17 amino acids. The DNA of the CDR3 is TGTGCCATCAGTGGAACAGGGGGCAGGGCGGTGAACACTGAAGCTTTCTTT. Translated, it gives CAISGTGGRAVNTEAFF.

This clone has just one count. The chain employs TRBV6-1 and TRBJ1-1, with 10 bases matching TRBD1. The germline V gene encodes CDR1 MNHNS and CDR2 SASEGT. The V segment lost 3 bases and the J segment 0 bases; nucleotides outside the gene matches: 16. CDR3 size: 20 residues. CDR3: CASSEEDRGYAGIMNTEAFF. Written as DNA, the CDR3 is TGTGCCAGCAGTGAGGAGGACAGGGGGTACGCGGGAATTATGAACACTGAAGCTTTCTTT.

The DNA of the CDR3 is TGTGCCAGCAGCTTCCACGGCAATGAGCAGTTCTTC. Translated: CASSFHGNEQFF. The chain employs TRBV13 and TRBJ2-1; D unclear. V lost 3 bases to trimming and J lost 6 bases, with 6 bases between them. In germline, CDR1 is PRHDT, CDR2 FYEKMQ (reference sequence). The CDR3 spans 12 residues.

This clone has just one count. This chain uses TRBV6-1 with TRBJ2-7, with 10 positions matching TRBD1. The length of the CDR3 is 14 residues. With V trimmed by 8 bases and J by 6 bases, 10 bases remained unmatched. Germline lookup yields CDR1 MNHNS and CDR2 SASEGT. CDR3 sequence reads: CASWSGQGQGEQYF. The CDR3 bases are TGTGCCAGCTGGTCGGGACAGGGGCAAGGCGAGCAGTACTTC.

J is TRBJ2-1 and V is TRBV27, with D tentatively TRBD2 (5 bases). Per the germline V gene, CDR1 is MNHEY and CDR2 is SMNVEV (reference sequence). With 3 bases removed from V and 8 bases from J, the gap between germline ends came to 11 bases. The CDR3 length is 13 residues. The chain's CDR3 is CASSFERSDEQFF. CDR3 coding DNA: TGTGCCAGCAGTTTTGAGCGGTCCGATGAGCAGTTCTTC.

The rearrangement uses TRBV5-1 and TRBJ2-5, with 10 nucleotides matching TRBD2. This CDR3 has 14 amino acids. Germline CDR1 and CDR2: SGHRS and YFSETQ. Unmatched junction bases numbered 7, after V lost 6 bases and J lost 5 bases. The DNA for the CDR3 is TGCGCCAGCACCAGAGCGGGGGGGCCGGAGACCCAGTACTTC. It translates to CASTRAGGPETQYF.

This clone was detected only a few times. The gene calls are TRBV18 and TRBJ2-3; maybe TRBD2 (7 bases). The CDR3 covers 14 residues. Trimming removed 3 bases at V and 6 bases at J, with 13 bases between. CDR1 KGHSH and CDR2 LQKENI come from the germline V gene. CDR3: CASSPGGPGDTQYF. Written as DNA, the CDR3 is TGTGCCAGCTCACCCGGGGGGCCGGGGGATACGCAGTATTTT.

The chain combines TRBV2 with TRBJ1-1; maybe TRBD1 (5 bases). Germline CDR1 reads SNHLY; CDR2 reads FYNNEI. Trimming pared 4 bases from V and 1 base from J, leaving 7 bases between. There are 13 residues in the CDR3. The CDR3 DNA follows: TGTGCCAGCAGTGGGCAGGGGAACACTGAAGCTTTCTTT. This gives the protein CASSGQGNTEAFF.

V gene TRBV30 combines with J gene TRBJ1-5, with TRBD1 matching 8 bases. Losses at the gene ends were 5 bases for V and 2 bases for J; bases not matched to a gene: 5. Per germline, CDR1 GTSNPN and CDR2 SVGIG (reference sequence). This CDR3 is 14 amino acids long. CDR3 nucleotides: TGTGCCTGGTCAGGGGGCGAAGGCAATCAGCCCCAGCATTTT. This gives the protein CAWSGGEGNQPQHF.

The chain carries TRBV2 and TRBJ2-1; possible D gene TRBD2, 5 bases. V was shortened by 8 bases and J by 10 bases, with 18 bases between the two germline ends. The CDR3 sequence is 13 residues long. Germline V gene lookup returns CDR1 SNHLY and CDR2 FYNNEI. The CDR3 DNA sequence: TGTGCCAGCTTTATGAGGGCAGGAGGCGAGCAGTTCTTC. Residues: CASFMRAGGEQFF.

The chain joins TRBV19 to TRBJ2-5, with 11 nucleotides matching TRBD2. CDR3 length: 17 amino acids. Per the germline V gene, CDR1 is LNHDA and CDR2 is SQIVND (reference sequence). J was trimmed by 2 bases and V by 4 bases; bases with no gene match: 9. The CDR3 sequence is CASSTVAGGTDQETQYF. The CDR3 nucleotides are TGTGCCAGTAGTACCGTAGCGGGGGGGACGGATCAAGAGACCCAGTACTTC.

The gene calls are TRBV7-2 and TRBJ2-7; 7 bases are shared with TRBD1. Trimming removed 6 bases from V and 3 bases from J; junction bases left unmatched: 11. The CDR3 consists of 15 residues. Looked up from germline, CDR1 is SGHTA and CDR2 is FQGNSA. The CDR3 sequence: CASSPNAGGGYEQYF. CDR3 DNA: TGTGCCAGCAGTCCAAACGCAGGGGGTGGCTACGAGCAGTACTTC.

This chain uses TRBV7-9 with TRBJ1-4; D may be TRBD1 (6 bases). Germline CDR1 SEHNR, CDR2 FQNEAQ (reference sequence). This CDR3 is built from 14 residues. V was trimmed by 2 bases and J by 8 bases, leaving 12 bases between them. The CDR3 DNA follows: TGTGCCAGCAGCTTATTATTACAGGGAGAAAAACTGTTTTTT. Translation gives CASSLLLQGEKLFF.

The chain employs TRBV7-9 and TRBJ2-7; D gene uncertain. The CDR3 extends over 13 amino acids. The germline V gene encodes CDR1 SEHNR and CDR2 FQNEAQ (reference sequence). In DNA form, the CDR3 reads TGTGCCAGCAGCTTAGCGGGCGTCAGTCTCCCGTCGGTC. This encodes CASSLAGVSLPSV.

The V and J genes are TRBV2 and TRBJ2-5; 7 bases match TRBD2. CDR1 SNHLY and CDR2 FYNNEI come from the germline V gene. The CDR3 covers 15 residues. After removal of 0 bases from V and 1 base from J, the junction contained 2 bases not matched to a gene. The CDR3 DNA reads TGTGCCAGCAGTGAAGCCCTAGCGGTCCAAGAGACCCAGTACTTC. Its protein product is CASSEALAVQETQYF.

The genes are TRBV25-1 and TRBJ2-1, with a possible D match to TRBD1 (6 bases). Trimming cost V 7 bases and J 6 bases, with 22 bases left between them. Germline lookup yields CDR1 MGHDK and CDR2 SYGVNS. The CDR3 has 16 residues. CDR3 loop: CASTPTGQKGSNEQFF. The DNA for the CDR3 is TGTGCCAGCACACCGACAGGCCAGAAAGGTAGCAATGAGCAGTTCTTC.

V gene TRBV6-6 combines with J gene TRBJ2-1; TRBD2 agrees at 9 bases. CDR3 length: 15 amino acids. Germline CDR1 MNHNY, CDR2 SVGAGI (reference sequence). The V segment lost 8 bases and the J segment 7 bases; nucleotides outside the gene matches: 12. This CDR3 is CASSIGTSSPNEQFF. CDR3 DNA sequence: TGTGCCAGCTCCATCGGGACTAGCAGCCCGAATGAGCAGTTCTTC.

This chain links TRBV11-1 with TRBJ2-1; TRBD1 aligns across 10 bases. The V and J ends lost 5 bases and 9 bases, in that order; junction bases with no gene match: 4. The CDR3 sequence is 13 residues long. Germline assignment: CDR1 SGHAT and CDR2 FQDESV (reference sequence). CDR3 sequence (DNA): TGTGCCAGCAGCATCGACAGGGGGCCTGAGCAGTTCTTC. Residues: CASSIDRGPEQFF.

This clone was counted between two and nine times. The chain combines TRBV6-4 with TRBJ1-2, with 9 bases identical to TRBD1. The germline CDR1 and CDR2 sequences are MRHNA and SNTAGT. V lost 5 bases to trimming and J lost 7 bases; unmatched junction nucleotides: 11. This CDR3 spans 15 amino acids. Here the CDR3 DNA reads TGTGCCAGCAGTCGCATCCCGGGACAGGGAGGTGGCTACACCTTC. It codes for CASSRIPGQGGGYTF.